These T cell receptor beta chains were read from a single sample in a study of Ad26.COV2.S vaccination and SARS-CoV-2 variants. Here immunoSEQ multiplex PCR was the method, and the copy in TCRdb shows in-frame clones only, minus some. The sample records some 350,000 clones, around 92% being singletons. The sample in question was peripheral blood, obtained after recovery from COVID-19. The receptors come from a human donor who had recovered from COVID-19. The CDR3 runs from the conserved cysteine through the conserved F or W. The D gene is left open where the match is weak. Not all rows give a size; the values are once, few, many and, for expanded clones, a class.

V gene	clone size	D gene	J gene	CDR3 protein	CDR3 DNA
TRBV5-4	once	.	TRBJ1-1	CASSLGQGRTEAFF	TGTGCCAGCAGCTTGGGTCAGGGGCGGACTGAAGCTTTCTTT
TRBV6-6	.	TRBD1	TRBJ2-7	CASSRTGTGSDEQYF	TGTGCCAGCAGCCGAACCGGGACAGGGTCTGACGAGCAGTACTTC
TRBV11-2	.	.	TRBJ2-2	CASSLGRRGTGELFF	TGTGCCAGCAGCTTAGGAAGGCGCGGCACCGGGGAGCTGTTTTTT
TRBV6-5	few	TRBD1	TRBJ2-5	CASSYSGGQETQYF	TGTGCCAGCAGTTATTCAGGGGGCCAGGAGACCCAGTACTTC
TRBV5-3	.	.	TRBJ2-7	CARSHRDLSYEQYF	TGTGCCAGAAGCCATCGGGACTTGTCCTACGAGCAGTACTTC
TRBV5-6	.	TRBD1	TRBJ1-1	CASSTGTGWEAFF	TGTGCCAGCAGCACCGGGACAGGGTGGGAAGCTTTCTTT
TRBV7-9	.	.	TRBJ2-1	CASSYRGSLDNEQFF	TGTGCCAGCAGCTATCGGGGGTCCCTAGACAATGAGCAGTTCTTC
TRBV7-2	.	.	TRBJ2-2	CASSLKVNTGELFF	TGTGCCAGCAGCTTGAAGGTGAACACCGGGGAGCTGTTTTTT
TRBV5-4	once	.	TRBJ2-1	CASSLGPNEQFF	TGTGCCAGCAGCTTGGGACCGAATGAGCAGTTCTTC
TRBV3-1/TRBV3-2	.	TRBD2	TRBJ2-1	CASSLSGTSGNEQFF	TGTGCCAGCAGCCTCTCCGGGACTAGCGGCAATGAGCAGTTCTTC
TRBV18	.	.	TRBJ2-3	CASSPISGTSTDTQYF	TGTGCCAGCTCCCCTATTTCCGGGACTAGCACAGATACGCAGTATTTT
TRBV2	.	TRBD1	TRBJ2-2	CASSEDRGHGGELFF	TGTGCCAGCAGTGAAGACAGGGGGCATGGCGGGGAGCTGTTTTTT
TRBV6-5	.	.	TRBJ1-1	CASSYRQGMNTEAFF	TGTGCCAGCAGTTACCGGCAGGGAATGAACACTGAAGCTTTCTTT
TRBV5-1	.	TRBD1	TRBJ1-2	CASSLEVGTGAGYTF	TGCGCCAGCAGCTTGGAAGTCGGGACAGGGGCCGGCTACACCTTC
TRBV7-9	.	.	TRBJ1-1	CASSPGEMNTEAFF	TGTGCCAGCAGTCCAGGGGAAATGAACACTGAAGCTTTCTTT
TRBV7-2	.	TRBD2	TRBJ2-7	CASSLAGGEYEQYF	TGTGCCAGCAGCTTAGCGGGGGGGGAATACGAGCAGTACTTC
TRBV6-4	.	.	TRBJ1-1	CATMNTEAFF	TGTGCCACTATGAACACTGAAGCTTTCTTT
TRBV7-9	.	TRBD2	TRBJ2-4	CASSLSSGVTTF	TGTGCCAGCAGCTTGTCTAGCGGGGTTACTACCTTC
TRBV29-1	once	.	TRBJ2-3	CSVEKGEGTDTQYF	TGCAGCGTTGAGAAGGGGGAAGGGACAGATACGCAGTATTTT